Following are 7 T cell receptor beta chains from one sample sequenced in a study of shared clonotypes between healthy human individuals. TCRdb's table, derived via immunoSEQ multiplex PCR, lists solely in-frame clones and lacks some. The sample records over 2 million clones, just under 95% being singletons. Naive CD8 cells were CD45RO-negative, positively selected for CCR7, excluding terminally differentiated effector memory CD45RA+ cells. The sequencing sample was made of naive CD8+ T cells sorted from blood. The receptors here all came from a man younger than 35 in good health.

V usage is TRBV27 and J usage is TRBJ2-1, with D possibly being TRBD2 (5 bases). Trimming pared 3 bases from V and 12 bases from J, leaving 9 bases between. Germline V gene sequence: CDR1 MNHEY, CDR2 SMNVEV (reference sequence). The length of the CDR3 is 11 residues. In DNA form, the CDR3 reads TGTGCCAGCAGTTTCGGGGTGGGGCAGTTCTTC. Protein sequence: CASSFGVGQFF.

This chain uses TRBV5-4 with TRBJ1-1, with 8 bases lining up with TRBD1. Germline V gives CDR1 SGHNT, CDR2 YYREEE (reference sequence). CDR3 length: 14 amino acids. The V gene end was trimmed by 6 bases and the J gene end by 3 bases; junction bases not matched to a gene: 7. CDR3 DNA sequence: TGTGCCAGCACCCCAGGGGGCGCGTACACTGAAGCTTTCTTT. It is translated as CASTPGGAYTEAFF.

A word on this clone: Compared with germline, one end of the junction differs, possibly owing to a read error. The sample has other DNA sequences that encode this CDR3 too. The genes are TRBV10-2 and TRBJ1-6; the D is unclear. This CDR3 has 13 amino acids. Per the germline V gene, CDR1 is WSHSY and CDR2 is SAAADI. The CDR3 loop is CASSETDNSPLHF. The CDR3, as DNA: TGCGCCAGCAGTGAGACGGATAATTCACCCCTCCATTTT.

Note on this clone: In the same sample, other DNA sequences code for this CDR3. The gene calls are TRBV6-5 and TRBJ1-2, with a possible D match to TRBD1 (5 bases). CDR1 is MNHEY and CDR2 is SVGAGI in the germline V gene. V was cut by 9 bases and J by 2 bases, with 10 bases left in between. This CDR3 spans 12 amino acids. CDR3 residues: CASRGTNYGYTF. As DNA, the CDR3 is TGTGCCAGTCGGGGGACCAACTATGGCTACACCTTC.

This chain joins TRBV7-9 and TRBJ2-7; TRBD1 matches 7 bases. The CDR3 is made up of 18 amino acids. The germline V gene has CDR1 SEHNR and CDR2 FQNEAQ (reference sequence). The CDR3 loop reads CKTNRSPPGQIFSYEQYF. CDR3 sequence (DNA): TGTAAGACTAACCGATCTCCACCGGGACAGATCTTCTCCTACGAGCAGTACTTC.

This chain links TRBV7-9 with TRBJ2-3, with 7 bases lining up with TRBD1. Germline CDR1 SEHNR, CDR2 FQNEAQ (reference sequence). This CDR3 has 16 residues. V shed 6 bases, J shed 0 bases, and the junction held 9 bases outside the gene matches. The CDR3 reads CASRPGTASSTDTQYF. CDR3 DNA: TGTGCCAGCAGACCCGGGACAGCTTCTAGCACAGATACGCAGTATTTT.

The CDR3 is CASSQGPWGLAGGPGYNEQFF. CDR3 coding DNA: TGCGCCAGCAGCCAAGGCCCGTGGGGACTAGCGGGAGGGCCAGGGTACAATGAGCAGTTCTTC. This chain joins TRBV4-3 and TRBJ2-1; 16 bases match TRBD2. J gave up 4 bases and V 1 base, and 13 bases lay outside the gene matches. This CDR3 spans 21 amino acids. CDR1 is LGHNA, CDR2 YSLEER, per germline.